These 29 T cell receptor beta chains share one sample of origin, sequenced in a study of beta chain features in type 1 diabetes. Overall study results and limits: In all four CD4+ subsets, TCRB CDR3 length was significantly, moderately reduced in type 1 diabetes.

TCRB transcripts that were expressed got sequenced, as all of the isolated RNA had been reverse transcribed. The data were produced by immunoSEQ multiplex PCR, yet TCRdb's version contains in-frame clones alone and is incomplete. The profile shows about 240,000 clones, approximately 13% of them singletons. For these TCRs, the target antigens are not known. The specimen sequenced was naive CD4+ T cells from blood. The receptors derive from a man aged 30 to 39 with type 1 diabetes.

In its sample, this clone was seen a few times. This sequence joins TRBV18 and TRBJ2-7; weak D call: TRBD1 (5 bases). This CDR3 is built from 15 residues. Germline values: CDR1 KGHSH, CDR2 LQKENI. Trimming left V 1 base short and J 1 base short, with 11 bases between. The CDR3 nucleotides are TGTGCCAGCTCACCACTTTCAGGGTCTTCCTACGAGCAGTACTTC. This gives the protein CASSPLSGSSYEQYF.

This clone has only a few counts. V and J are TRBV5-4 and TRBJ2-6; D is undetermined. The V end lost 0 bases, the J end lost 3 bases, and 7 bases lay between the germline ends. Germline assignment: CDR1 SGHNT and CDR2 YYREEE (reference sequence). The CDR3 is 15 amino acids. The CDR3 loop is CASSLAGLGANVLTF. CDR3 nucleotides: TGTGCCAGCAGCTTGGCTGGGCTTGGGGCCAACGTCCTGACTTTC.

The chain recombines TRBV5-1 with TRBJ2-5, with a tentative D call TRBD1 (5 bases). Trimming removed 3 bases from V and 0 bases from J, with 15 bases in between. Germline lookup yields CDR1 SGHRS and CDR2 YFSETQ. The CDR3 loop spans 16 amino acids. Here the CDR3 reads CASSSTAQVDQETQYF. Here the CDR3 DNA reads TGCGCCAGCAGCTCGACAGCCCAAGTGGACCAAGAGACCCAGTACTTC. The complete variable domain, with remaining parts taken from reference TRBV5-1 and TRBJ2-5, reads KAGVTQTPRYLIKTRGQQVTLSCSPISGHRSVSWYQQTPGQGLQFLFEYFSETQRNKGNFPGRFSGRQFSNSRSEMNVSTLELGDSALYLCASSSTAQVDQETQYFGPGTRLLVL.

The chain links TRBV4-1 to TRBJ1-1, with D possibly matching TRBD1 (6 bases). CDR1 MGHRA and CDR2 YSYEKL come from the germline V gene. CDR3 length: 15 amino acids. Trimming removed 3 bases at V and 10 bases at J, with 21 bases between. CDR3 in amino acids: CASSQDMTGSVRAFF. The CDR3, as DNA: TGCGCCAGCAGCCAGGACATGACAGGTAGCGTTCGAGCTTTCTTT.

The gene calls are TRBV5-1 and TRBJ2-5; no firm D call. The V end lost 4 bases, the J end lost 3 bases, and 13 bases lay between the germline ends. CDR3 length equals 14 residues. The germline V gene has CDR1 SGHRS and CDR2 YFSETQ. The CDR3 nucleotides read TGCGCCAGCAGCCCCCAACAGCCTGAAGAGACCCAGTACTTC. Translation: CASSPQQPEETQYF.

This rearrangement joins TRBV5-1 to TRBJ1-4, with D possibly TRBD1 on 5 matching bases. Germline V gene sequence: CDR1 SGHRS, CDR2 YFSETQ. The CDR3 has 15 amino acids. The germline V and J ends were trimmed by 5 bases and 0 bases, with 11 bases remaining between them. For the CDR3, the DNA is TGCGCCAGCAGTGAAGGGGCTACAACTAATGAAAAACTGTTTTTT. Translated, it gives CASSEGATTNEKLFF.

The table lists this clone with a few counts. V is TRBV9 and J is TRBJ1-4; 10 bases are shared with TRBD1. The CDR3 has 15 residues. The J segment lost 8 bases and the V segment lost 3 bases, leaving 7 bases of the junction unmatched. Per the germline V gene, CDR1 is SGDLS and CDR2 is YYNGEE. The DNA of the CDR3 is TGTGCCAGCAGCGAAGGGGACAGGGGAGGGGAAAAACTGTTTTTT. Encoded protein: CASSEGDRGGEKLFF. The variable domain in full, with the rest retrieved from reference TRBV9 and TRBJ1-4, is DSGVTQTPKHLITATGQRVTLRCSPRSGDLSVYWYQQSLDQGLQFLIQYYNGEERAKGNILERFSAQQFPDLHSELNLSSLELGDSALYFCASSEGDRGGEKLFFGSGTQLSVL.

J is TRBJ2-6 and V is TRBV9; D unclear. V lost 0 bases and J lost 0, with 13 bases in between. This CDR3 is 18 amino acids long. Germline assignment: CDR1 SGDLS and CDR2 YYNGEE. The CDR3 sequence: CASSVGQRGSSGANVLTF. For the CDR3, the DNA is TGTGCCAGCAGCGTAGGTCAGAGAGGAAGCTCTGGGGCCAACGTCCTGACTTTC.

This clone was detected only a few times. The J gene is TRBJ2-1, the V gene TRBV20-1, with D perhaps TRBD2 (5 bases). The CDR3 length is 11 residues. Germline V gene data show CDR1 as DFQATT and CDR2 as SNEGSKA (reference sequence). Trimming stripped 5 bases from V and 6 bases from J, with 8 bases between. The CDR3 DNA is TGCAGTGCTCCCCGGGGCAATGAGCAGTTCTTC. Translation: CSAPRGNEQFF.

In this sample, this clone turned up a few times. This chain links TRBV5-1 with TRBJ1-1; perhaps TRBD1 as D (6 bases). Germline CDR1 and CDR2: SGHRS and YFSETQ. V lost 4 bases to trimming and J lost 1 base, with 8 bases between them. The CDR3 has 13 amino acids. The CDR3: CASSRGQNTEAFF. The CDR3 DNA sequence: TGCGCCAGCAGCCGGGGACAGAACACTGAAGCTTTCTTT.

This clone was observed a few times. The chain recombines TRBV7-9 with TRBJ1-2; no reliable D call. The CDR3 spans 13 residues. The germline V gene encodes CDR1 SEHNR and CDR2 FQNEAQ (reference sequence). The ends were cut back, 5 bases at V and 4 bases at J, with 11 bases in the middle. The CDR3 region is CASSTDQAYGYTF. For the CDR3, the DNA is TGTGCCAGCAGCACCGACCAGGCCTATGGCTACACCTTC.

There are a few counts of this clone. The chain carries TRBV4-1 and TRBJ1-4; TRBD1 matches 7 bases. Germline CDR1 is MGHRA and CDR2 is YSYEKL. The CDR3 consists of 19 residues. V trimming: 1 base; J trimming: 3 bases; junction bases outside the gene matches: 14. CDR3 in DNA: TGCGCCAGCAGCCAAGGGCGCCTGACAGGGCCGGAGTCTAATGAAAAACTGTTTTTT. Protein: CASSQGRLTGPESNEKLFF.

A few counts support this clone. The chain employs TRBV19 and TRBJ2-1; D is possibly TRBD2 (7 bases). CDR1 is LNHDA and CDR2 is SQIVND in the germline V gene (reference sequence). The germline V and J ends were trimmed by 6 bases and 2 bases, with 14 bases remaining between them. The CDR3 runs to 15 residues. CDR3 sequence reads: CASRGGGGPYNEQFF. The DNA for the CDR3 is TGTGCCAGTAGAGGGGGGGGAGGGCCCTACAATGAGCAGTTCTTC.

Here the CDR3 reads CASSPSLAGDYEQYF. DNA for the CDR3: TGTGCCAGCTCACCTTCGCTAGCGGGAGACTACGAGCAGTACTTC. The chain has TRBV18 and TRBJ2-7; TRBD2 matches at 10 bases. The CDR3 has 15 residues. V lost 3 bases to trimming and J lost 3 bases; unmatched junction nucleotides: 5. CDR1 and CDR2 from the germline V gene are KGHSH and LQKENI. The entire variable domain, with the rest obtained from reference TRBV18 and TRBJ2-7, is as follows: NAGVMQNPRHLVRRRGQEARLRCSPMKGHSHVYWYRQLPEEGLKFMVYLQKENIIDESGMPKERFSAEFPKEGPSILRIQQVVRGDSAAYFCASSPSLAGDYEQYFGPGTRLTVT.

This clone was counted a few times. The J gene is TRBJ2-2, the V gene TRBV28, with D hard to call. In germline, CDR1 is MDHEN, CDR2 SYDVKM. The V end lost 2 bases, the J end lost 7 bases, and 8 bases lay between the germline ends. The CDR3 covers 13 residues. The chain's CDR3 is CASSLLESGELFF. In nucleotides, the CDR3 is TGTGCCAGCAGTTTACTAGAGAGCGGGGAGCTGTTTTTT.

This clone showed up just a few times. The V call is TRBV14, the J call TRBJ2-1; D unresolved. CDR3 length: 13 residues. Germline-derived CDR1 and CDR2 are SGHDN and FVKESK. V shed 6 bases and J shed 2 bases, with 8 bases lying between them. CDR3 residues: CASSPQPYNEQFF. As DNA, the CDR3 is TGTGCCAGCAGTCCACAACCCTACAATGAGCAGTTCTTC.

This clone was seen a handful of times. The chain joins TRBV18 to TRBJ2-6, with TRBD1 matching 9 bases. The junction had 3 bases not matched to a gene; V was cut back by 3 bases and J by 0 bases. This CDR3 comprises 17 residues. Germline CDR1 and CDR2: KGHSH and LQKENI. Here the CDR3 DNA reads TGTGCCAGCTCACCGGACAGGGGACACTCTGGGGCCAACGTCCTGACTTTC. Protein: CASSPDRGHSGANVLTF.

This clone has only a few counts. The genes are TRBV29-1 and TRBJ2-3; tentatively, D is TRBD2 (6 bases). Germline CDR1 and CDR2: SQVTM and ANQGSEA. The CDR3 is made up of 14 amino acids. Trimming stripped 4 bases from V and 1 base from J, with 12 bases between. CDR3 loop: CSVGPAGRTDTQYF. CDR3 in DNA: TGCAGCGTTGGCCCAGCGGGCCGCACAGATACGCAGTATTTT.

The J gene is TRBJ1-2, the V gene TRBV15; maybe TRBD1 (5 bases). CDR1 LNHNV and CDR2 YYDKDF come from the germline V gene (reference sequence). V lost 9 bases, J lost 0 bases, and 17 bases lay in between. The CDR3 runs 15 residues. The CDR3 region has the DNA TGTGCCACTCGCCCGGGGGGGATTTCTAACTATGGCTACACCTTC. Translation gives CATRPGGISNYGYTF.

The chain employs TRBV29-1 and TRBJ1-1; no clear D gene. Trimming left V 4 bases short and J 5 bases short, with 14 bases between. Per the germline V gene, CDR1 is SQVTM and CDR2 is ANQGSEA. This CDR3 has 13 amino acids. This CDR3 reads CSVGEGGGTEAFF. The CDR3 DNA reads TGCAGCGTTGGGGAGGGTGGTGGAACTGAAGCTTTCTTT.

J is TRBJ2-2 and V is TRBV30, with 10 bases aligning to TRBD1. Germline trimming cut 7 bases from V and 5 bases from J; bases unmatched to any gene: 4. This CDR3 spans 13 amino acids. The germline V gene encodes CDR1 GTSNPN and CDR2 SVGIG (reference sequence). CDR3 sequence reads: CASGQGGTGELFF. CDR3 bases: TGTGCCTCTGGACAGGGGGGAACCGGGGAGCTGTTTTTT.

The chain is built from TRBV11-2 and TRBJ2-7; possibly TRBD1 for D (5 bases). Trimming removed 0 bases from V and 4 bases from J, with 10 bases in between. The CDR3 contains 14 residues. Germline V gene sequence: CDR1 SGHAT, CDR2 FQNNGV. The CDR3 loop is CASSLDWGGYEQYF. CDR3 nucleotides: TGTGCCAGCAGCTTAGATTGGGGCGGTTACGAGCAGTACTTC.

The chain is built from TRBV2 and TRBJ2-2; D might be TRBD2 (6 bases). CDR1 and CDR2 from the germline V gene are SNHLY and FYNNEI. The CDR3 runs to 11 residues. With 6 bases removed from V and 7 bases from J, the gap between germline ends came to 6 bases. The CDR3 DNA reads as TGTGCCAGCAGGGGAGGCGGGGAGCTGTTTTTT. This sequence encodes CASRGGGELFF.

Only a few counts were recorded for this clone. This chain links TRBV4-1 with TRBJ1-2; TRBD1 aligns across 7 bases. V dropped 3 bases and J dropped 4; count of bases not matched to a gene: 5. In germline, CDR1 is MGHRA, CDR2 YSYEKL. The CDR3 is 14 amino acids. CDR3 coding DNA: TGCGCCAGCAGCCAGGGGACAGCCTCCTATGGCTACACCTTC. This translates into CASSQGTASYGYTF.

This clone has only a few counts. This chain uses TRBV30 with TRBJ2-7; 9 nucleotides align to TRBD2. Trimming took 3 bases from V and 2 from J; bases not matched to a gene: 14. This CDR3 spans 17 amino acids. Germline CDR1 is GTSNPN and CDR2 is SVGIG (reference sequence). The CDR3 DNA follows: TGTGCCTGGAGCGCACCCCCCCGACTAGCGGTTACCTACGAGCAGTACTTC. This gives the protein CAWSAPPRLAVTYEQYF.

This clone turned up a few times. CDR3 DNA: TGTGCCAGCAGTATCGGGACAGAAGAGACCCAGTACTTC. The encoded protein is CASSIGTEETQYF. The chain recombines TRBV6-1 with TRBJ2-5; TRBD1 matches at 7 bases. The CDR3 has 13 residues. The V segment lost 5 bases and the J segment 3 bases; nucleotides outside the gene matches: 3. The germline V gene encodes CDR1 MNHNS and CDR2 SASEGT.

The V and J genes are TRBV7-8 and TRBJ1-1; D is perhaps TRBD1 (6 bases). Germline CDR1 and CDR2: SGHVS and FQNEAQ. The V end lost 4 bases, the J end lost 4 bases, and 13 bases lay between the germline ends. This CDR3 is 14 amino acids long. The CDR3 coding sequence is TGTGCCAGCAGCTCCAGGGGTGGGGGCACTGAAGCTTTCTTT. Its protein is CASSSRGGGTEAFF. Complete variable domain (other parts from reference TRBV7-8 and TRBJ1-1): GAGVSQSPRYKVAKRGQDVALRCDPISGHVSLFWYQQALGQGPEFLTYFQNEAQLDKSGLPSDRFFAERPEGSVSTLKIQRTQQEDSAVYLCASSSRGGGTEAFFGQGTRLTVV.

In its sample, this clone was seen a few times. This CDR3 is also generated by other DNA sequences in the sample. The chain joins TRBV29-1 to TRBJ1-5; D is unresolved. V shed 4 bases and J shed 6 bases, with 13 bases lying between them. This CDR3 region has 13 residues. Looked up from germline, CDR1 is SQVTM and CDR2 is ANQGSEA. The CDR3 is CSVGVSSGQPQHF. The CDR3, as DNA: TGCAGCGTTGGTGTCTCTTCAGGTCAGCCCCAGCATTTT.

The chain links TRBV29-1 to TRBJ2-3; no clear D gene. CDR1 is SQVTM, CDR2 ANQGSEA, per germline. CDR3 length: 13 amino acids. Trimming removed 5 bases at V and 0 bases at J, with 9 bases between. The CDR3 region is CSVRGSSTDTQYF. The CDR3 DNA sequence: TGCAGCGTTCGCGGTTCCAGCACAGATACGCAGTATTTT.